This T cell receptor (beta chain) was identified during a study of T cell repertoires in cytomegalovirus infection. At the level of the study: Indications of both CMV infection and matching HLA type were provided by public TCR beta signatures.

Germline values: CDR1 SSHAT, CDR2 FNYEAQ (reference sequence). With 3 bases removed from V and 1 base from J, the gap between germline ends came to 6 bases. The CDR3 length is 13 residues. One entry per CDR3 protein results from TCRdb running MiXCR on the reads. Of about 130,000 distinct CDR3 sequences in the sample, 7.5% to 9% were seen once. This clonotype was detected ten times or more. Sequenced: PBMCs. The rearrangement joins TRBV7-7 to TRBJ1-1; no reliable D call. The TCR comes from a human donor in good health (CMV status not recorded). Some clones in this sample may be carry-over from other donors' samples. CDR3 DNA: TGTGCCAGCAGCTTGCGCCCGAACACTGAAGCTTTCTTT. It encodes CASSLRPNTEAFF.